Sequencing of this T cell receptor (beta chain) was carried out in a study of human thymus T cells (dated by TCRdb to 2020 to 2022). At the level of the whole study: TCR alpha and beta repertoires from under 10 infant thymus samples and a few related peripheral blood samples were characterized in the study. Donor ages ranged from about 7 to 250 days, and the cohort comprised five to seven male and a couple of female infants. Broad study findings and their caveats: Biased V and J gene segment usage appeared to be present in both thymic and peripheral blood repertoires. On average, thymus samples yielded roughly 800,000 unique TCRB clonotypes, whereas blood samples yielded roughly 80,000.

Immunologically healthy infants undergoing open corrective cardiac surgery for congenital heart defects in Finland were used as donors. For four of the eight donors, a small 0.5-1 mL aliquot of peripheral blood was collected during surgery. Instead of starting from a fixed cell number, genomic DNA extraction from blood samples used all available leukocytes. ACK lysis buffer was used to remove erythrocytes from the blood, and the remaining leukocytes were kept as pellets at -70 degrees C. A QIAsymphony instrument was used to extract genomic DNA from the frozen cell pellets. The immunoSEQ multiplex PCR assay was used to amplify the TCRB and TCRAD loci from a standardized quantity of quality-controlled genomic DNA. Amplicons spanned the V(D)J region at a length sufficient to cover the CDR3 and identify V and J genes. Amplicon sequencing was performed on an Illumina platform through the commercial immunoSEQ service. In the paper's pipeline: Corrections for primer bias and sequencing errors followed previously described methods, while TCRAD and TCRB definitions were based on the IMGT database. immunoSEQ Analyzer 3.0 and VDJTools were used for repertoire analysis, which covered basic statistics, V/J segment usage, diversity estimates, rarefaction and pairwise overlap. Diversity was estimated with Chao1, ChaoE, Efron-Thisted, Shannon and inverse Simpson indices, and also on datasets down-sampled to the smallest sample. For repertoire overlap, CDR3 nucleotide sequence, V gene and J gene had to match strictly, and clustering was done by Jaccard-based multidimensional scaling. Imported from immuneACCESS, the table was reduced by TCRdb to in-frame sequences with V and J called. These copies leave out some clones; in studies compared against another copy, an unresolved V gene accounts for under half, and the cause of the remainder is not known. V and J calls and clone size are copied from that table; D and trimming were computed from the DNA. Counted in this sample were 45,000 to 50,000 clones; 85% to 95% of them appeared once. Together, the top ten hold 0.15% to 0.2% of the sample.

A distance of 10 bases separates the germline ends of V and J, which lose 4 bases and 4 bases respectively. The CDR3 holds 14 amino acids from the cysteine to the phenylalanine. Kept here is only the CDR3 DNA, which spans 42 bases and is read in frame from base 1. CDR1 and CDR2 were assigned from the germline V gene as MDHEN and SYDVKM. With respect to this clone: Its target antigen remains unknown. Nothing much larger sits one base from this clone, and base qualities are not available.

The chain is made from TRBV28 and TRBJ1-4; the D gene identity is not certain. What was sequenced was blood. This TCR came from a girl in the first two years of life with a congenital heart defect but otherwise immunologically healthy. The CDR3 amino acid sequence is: CASSSDGLNEKLFF. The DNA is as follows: TGTGCCAGCAGTTCGGACGGACTTAATGAAAAACTGTTTTTT. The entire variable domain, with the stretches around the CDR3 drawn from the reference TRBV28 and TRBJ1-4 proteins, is DVKVTQSSRYLVKRTGEKVFLECVQDMDHENMFWYRQDPGLGLRLIYFSYDVKMKEKGDIPEGYSVSREKKERFSLILESASTNQTSMYLCASSSDGLNEKLFFGSGTQLSVL.